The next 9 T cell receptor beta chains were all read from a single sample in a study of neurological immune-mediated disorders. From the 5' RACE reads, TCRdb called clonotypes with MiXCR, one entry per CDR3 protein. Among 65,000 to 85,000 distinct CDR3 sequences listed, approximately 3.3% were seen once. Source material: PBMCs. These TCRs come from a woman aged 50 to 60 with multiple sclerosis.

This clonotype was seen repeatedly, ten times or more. The CDR3 sequence is CASSPSTVTDTQYF. As DNA, the CDR3 is TGCGCCAGCAGCCCCTCGACAGTCACAGATACGCAGTATTTT. The rearrangement uses TRBV4-3 and TRBJ2-3; D perhaps matches TRBD1 (5 bases). This CDR3 contains 14 residues. V was clipped by 4 bases and J by 2 bases, with 10 bases between them. The V gene's germline CDR1 is LGHNA and CDR2 YSLEER.

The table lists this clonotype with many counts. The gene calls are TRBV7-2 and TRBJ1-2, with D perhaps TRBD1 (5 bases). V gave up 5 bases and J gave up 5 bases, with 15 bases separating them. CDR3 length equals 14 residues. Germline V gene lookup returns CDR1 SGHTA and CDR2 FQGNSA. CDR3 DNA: TGTGCCAGCAGCCCTTTGGGGACTGGGTATGGCTACACCTTC. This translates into CASSPLGTGYGYTF.

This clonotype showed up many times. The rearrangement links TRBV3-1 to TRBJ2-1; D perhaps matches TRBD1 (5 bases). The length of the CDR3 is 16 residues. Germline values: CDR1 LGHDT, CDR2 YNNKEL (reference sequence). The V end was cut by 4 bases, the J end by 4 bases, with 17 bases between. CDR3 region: CASSPLTGAVYNEQFF. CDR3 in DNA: TGTGCCAGCAGCCCCCTGACTGGGGCGGTTTACAATGAGCAGTTCTTC.

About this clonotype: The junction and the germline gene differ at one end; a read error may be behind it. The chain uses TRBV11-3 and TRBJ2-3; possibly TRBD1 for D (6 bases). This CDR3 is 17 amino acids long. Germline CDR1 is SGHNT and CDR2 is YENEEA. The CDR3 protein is CASSLGGHRTYTDKQYF. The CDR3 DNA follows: TGTGCCAGCAGCTTAGGGGGACATCGGACCTACACAGATAAGCAGTATTTT.

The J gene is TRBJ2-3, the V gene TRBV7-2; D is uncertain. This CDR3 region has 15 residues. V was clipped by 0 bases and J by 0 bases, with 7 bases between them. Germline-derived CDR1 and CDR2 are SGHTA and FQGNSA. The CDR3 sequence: CASSLARASTDTQYF. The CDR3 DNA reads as TGTGCCAGCAGCTTAGCCCGGGCTAGCACAGATACGCAGTATTTT.

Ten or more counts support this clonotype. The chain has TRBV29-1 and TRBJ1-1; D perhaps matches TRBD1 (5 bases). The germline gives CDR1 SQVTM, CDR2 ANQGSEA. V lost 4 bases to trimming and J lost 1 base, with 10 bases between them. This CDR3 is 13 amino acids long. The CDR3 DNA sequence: TGCAGCGTTGGGGACCTTTCGAACACTGAAGCTTTCTTT. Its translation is CSVGDLSNTEAFF.

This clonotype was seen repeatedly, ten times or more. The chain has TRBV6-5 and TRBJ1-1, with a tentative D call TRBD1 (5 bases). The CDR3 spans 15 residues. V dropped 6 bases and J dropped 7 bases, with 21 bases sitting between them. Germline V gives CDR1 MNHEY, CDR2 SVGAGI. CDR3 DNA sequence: TGTGCCAGCAGCAGACCGTCTACAGGACTCTTTGAAGCTTTCTTT. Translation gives CASSRPSTGLFEAFF.

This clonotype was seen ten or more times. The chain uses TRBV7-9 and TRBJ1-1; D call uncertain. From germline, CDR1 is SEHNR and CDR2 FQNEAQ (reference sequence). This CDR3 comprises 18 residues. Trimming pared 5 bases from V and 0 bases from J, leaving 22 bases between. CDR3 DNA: TGTGCCAGCAGCCCTAGGGCGGACCCCAGAAAGATGAACACTGAAGCTTTCTTT. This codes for CASSPRADPRKMNTEAFF.

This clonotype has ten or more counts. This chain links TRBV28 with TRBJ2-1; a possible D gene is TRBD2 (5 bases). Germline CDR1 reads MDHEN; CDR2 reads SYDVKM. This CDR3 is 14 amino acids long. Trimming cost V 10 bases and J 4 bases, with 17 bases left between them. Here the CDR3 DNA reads TGTGCCACCTTGCCGGACTCCTCTTACAATGAGCAGTTCTTC. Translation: CATLPDSSYNEQFF.